A single sample gave rise to the 21 T cell receptor beta chains below, sequenced in a study of T cell responses to AZD1222 COVID-19 vaccine. Generated by immunoSEQ multiplex PCR, the TCRdb table keeps only in-frame clones and is missing some. The sample includes around 150,000 clones, 92% seen only once; the top ten take under 1.2%. The sequences come from peripheral blood, collected 28 days after the second AZD1222 dose. These receptors were obtained from an adult who received the AZD1222 COVID-19 vaccine.

The chain uses TRBV30 and TRBJ1-3; unclear D gene. The germline V gene encodes CDR1 GTSNPN and CDR2 SVGIG (reference sequence). The CDR3 spans 13 residues. CDR3 residues: CSPGGLGGNTIYF. Written as DNA, the CDR3 is TGTTCCCCTGGTGGTTTGGGGGGAAACACCATATATTTT.

The V call is TRBV19, the J call TRBJ1-1, with TRBD1 as a possible D gene (6 bases). V dropped 3 bases and J dropped 1 base, with 21 bases sitting between them. This CDR3 contains 18 residues. The germline gives CDR1 LNHDA, CDR2 SQIVND (reference sequence). This CDR3 is CASSMGGGALSWNTEAFF. DNA for the CDR3: TGTGCCAGTAGTATGGGCGGGGGCGCGTTATCTTGGAACACTGAAGCTTTCTTT.

The V and J genes are TRBV2 and TRBJ1-5, with D possibly being TRBD1 (6 bases). The CDR3 has 14 amino acids. Trimming left V 6 bases short and J 4 bases short, with 13 bases between. CDR1 is SNHLY, CDR2 FYNNEI, per germline. The CDR3 sequence: CASRQTGENQPQHF. The CDR3 bases are TGTGCCAGCAGGCAGACAGGCGAGAATCAGCCCCAGCATTTT. Full variable domain (outside the CDR3, taken from reference TRBV2 and TRBJ1-5): EPEVTQTPSHQVTQMGQEVILRCVPISNHLYFYWYRQILGQKVEFLVSFYNNEISEKSEIFDDQFSVERPDGSNFTLKIRSTKLEDSAMYFCASRQTGENQPQHFGDGTRLSIL.

In this sample, this clone turned up once. This chain connects TRBV7-9 to TRBJ2-1; D may be TRBD1 (7 bases). V was cut by 8 bases and J by 1 base, with 18 bases left in between. The CDR3 has 16 amino acids. Germline loops: CDR1 SEHNR, CDR2 FQNEAQ (reference sequence). The CDR3 spells CASQTRQGLSYNEQFF. In DNA form, the CDR3 reads TGTGCCAGCCAGACTAGACAGGGATTATCCTACAATGAGCAGTTCTTC.

The chain uses TRBV19 and TRBJ2-7; 7 nucleotides agree with TRBD1. The CDR3 extends over 14 amino acids. The germline gives CDR1 LNHDA, CDR2 SQIVND (reference sequence). Losses at the gene ends were 7 bases for V and 0 bases for J; bases not matched to a gene: 6. The CDR3 nucleotides read TGTGCCAGTACTCCGACAGGGAGCTCCTACGAGCAGTACTTC. Translating it yields CASTPTGSSYEQYF.

The chain recombines TRBV5-6 with TRBJ1-4; TRBD1 aligns across 7 bases. CDR3 length: 13 residues. From germline, CDR1 is SGHDT and CDR2 YYEEEE. The V gene end was trimmed by 3 bases and the J gene end by 13 bases; junction bases not matched to a gene: 9. In DNA form, the CDR3 reads TGTGCCAGCAGCTCTCACTTACAGGGGACACTGTTTTTT. Its translation: CASSSHLQGTLFF.

The sample holds a few counts of this clone. In DNA, the CDR3 is TGTGCCAGCAGCTCCAGAGACAGTCCCTACAATGAGCAGTTCTTC. It specifies CASSSRDSPYNEQFF. The chain combines TRBV7-8 with TRBJ2-1; TRBD1 might be the D (5 bases). The CDR3 consists of 15 residues. V dropped 4 bases and J dropped 2 bases, with 12 bases sitting between them. The germline V gene has CDR1 SGHVS and CDR2 FQNEAQ.

A single count supports this clone. The V gene is TRBV19, the J gene TRBJ1-5, with 9 positions matching TRBD1. The CDR3 consists of 16 residues. V was clipped by 6 bases and J by 6 bases; unmatched bases: 12. CDR1 is LNHDA and CDR2 is SQIVND in the germline V gene (reference sequence). The CDR3 DNA is TGTGCCAGTAGCGCCAGACAGGGGGTCCGAAGTCAGCCCCAGCATTTT. Translating gives CASSARQGVRSQPQHF.

This clone was seen once. CDR3 loop: CASSFWLNTEAFF. The CDR3, as DNA: TGTGCCAGCAGTTTTTGGTTGAACACTGAAGCTTTCTTT. The genes are TRBV12-3 or TRBV12-4 and TRBJ1-1; D is ambiguous. V lost 3 bases and J lost 0, with 5 bases in between. This CDR3 is built from 13 residues.

V and J are TRBV19 and TRBJ1-1; D ambiguous. Germline V lookup: CDR1 LNHDA, CDR2 SQIVND (reference sequence). The CDR3 covers 13 residues. V lost 3 bases and J 1 base, leaving 6 bases between the germline ends. CDR3 sequence reads: CASSIYKNTEAFF. CDR3 DNA: TGTGCCAGTAGTATCTACAAGAACACTGAAGCTTTCTTT. Based on the CDR3 plus reference TRBV19 and TRBJ1-1, the full variable domain is DGGITQSPKYLFRKEGQNVTLSCEQNLNHDAMYWYRQDPGQGLRLIYYSQIVNDFQKGDIAEGYSVSREKKESFPLTVTSAQKNPTAFYLCASSIYKNTEAFFGQGTRLTVV.

The chain is built from TRBV11-2 and TRBJ1-6; 9 positions match TRBD1. CDR3 length: 15 amino acids. Germline V gene sequence: CDR1 SGHAT, CDR2 FQNNGV. The trim removed 5 bases at V and 8 bases at J, leaving 7 bases unmatched. The CDR3 bases are TGTGCCAGCAGCCCTCCGGGACAGGGAGATTCACCCCTCCACTTT. It yields the protein CASSPPGQGDSPLHF.

The chain joins TRBV5-1 to TRBJ1-1; D possibly corresponds to TRBD1 (6 bases). Germline CDR1 and CDR2: SGHRS and YFSETQ. Deletions cut 0 bases from V and 0 bases from J, with 6 bases between. There are 14 residues in the CDR3. The CDR3 spells CASSLDRVNTEAFF. Here the CDR3 DNA reads TGCGCCAGCAGCTTGGACAGGGTGAACACTGAAGCTTTCTTT.

The chain couples TRBV6-6 to TRBJ2-3; TRBD2 matches 8 bases. The V gene's germline CDR1 is MNHNY and CDR2 SVGAGI (reference sequence). V dropped 2 bases and J dropped 6; count of bases not matched to a gene: 4. The CDR3 length is 14 residues. CDR3 DNA sequence: TGTGCCAGCAGTTACGCGGGGGGCGGTGATACGCAGTATTTT. It yields the protein CASSYAGGGDTQYF.

This sequence joins TRBV3-1 (or the pseudogene TRBV3-2) and TRBJ2-5, with 7 bases lining up with TRBD2. Unmatched junction bases numbered 9, after V lost 5 bases and J lost 9 bases. Germline-derived CDR1 and CDR2 are LGHDT and YNNKEL (reference sequence). The CDR3 is 13 amino acids. The CDR3 DNA reads TGTGCCAGCAGCTATCGGGAGGCGAGGGCCCAGTACTTC. Protein: CASSYREARAQYF.

V is TRBV6-5 and J is TRBJ1-6, with D possibly being TRBD1 (6 bases). This CDR3 contains 16 residues. Looked up from germline, CDR1 is MNHEY and CDR2 is SVGAGI. The ends were cut back, 0 bases at V and 9 bases at J, with 15 bases in the middle. The CDR3 loop reads CASSYSPTGLISPLHF. The CDR3 bases are TGTGCCAGCAGTTACTCACCGACAGGCCTTATTTCACCCCTCCACTTT.

This clone was counted between two and nine times. This chain links TRBV5-1 with TRBJ1-1; 9 nucleotides agree with TRBD1. In germline, CDR1 is SGHRS, CDR2 YFSETQ. The V segment lost 3 bases and the J segment 4 bases; nucleotides outside the gene matches: 7. This CDR3 is 15 amino acids long. CDR3 sequence (DNA): TGCGCCAGCAGCTGGGACAGGGTTCGGGGCACTGAAGCTTTCTTT. As protein: CASSWDRVRGTEAFF.

This sequence joins TRBV5-4 and TRBJ1-6; maybe TRBD1 (5 bases). CDR3 length equals 15 residues. Germline V gene sequence: CDR1 SGHNT, CDR2 YYREEE (reference sequence). Deletions cut 4 bases from V and 7 bases from J, with 15 bases between. The CDR3 spells CASSPGGTENSPLHF. The CDR3 region has the DNA TGTGCCAGCAGCCCCGGGGGGACGGAAAATTCACCCCTCCACTTT.

In DNA form, the CDR3 reads TGCGCCAGCAGCCAAGTGCTAGCGGGGGGCCCCAGGGCCCAGTACTTC. Translating it yields CASSQVLAGGPRAQYF. The chain uses TRBV4-1 and TRBJ2-5; 11 bases are a match to TRBD2. The CDR3 spans 16 residues. J gave up 9 bases and V 1 base, and 10 bases lay outside the gene matches. CDR1 is MGHRA and CDR2 is YSYEKL in the germline V gene.

The chain combines TRBV29-1 with TRBJ2-7, with TRBD1 as a possible D gene (7 bases). Per germline, CDR1 SQVTM and CDR2 ANQGSEA. The CDR3 totals 15 residues. Trimming left V 6 bases short and J 2 bases short, with 20 bases between. The CDR3 DNA reads as TGCAGCGTGGGGGGCCGAGGGGGCATAACCTACGAGCAGTACTTC. This gives the protein CSVGGRGGITYEQYF.

The chain has TRBV18 and TRBJ2-7, with 9 bases identical to TRBD2. V lost 3 bases to trimming and J lost 6 bases; unmatched junction nucleotides: 9. The CDR3 is 15 residues long. Germline V gene data show CDR1 as KGHSH and CDR2 as LQKENI. The CDR3 protein is CASSPSGGLALEQYF. CDR3 DNA sequence: TGTGCCAGCTCACCCTCAGGGGGACTAGCTCTCGAGCAGTACTTC.

J is TRBJ1-1 and V is TRBV18; D gene ambiguous. Germline CDR1 is KGHSH and CDR2 is LQKENI. There are 13 residues in the CDR3. V was shortened by 2 bases and J by 1 base, with 5 bases between the two germline ends. This CDR3 is CASSPGENTEAFF. The DNA of the CDR3 is TGTGCCAGCTCACCAGGGGAGAACACTGAAGCTTTCTTT.